This entry features one T cell receptor (beta chain) sequence. Its cognate antigen is unknown. Data came from immunoSEQ multiplex PCR; TCRdb stores just in-frame clones and leaves some out. This table has approximately 150,000 clones, 70% to 90% appearing once. This CDR3 has 13 residues. Trimming cost V 6 bases and J 4 bases; bases outside gene matches: 4. The germline CDR1 and CDR2 sequences are LNHNV and YYDKDF (reference sequence). This record belongs to a study of T cell responses to AZD1222 COVID-19 vaccine. Overall study findings and caveats: Nearly half of spike-specific TCRs reportedly target unmutated variant regions. Donors were mostly white British, more females; clonal diversity possibly underestimated.

This chain connects TRBV15 to TRBJ1-2, with 8 bases lining up with TRBD1. This specimen consisted of peripheral blood, obtained 28 days after the second dose of the MenACWY control vaccine. The TCR was taken from an adult who received the MenACWY meningococcal vaccine as a control. The CDR3 spells CATRMGQAYGYTF. Written as DNA, the CDR3 is TGTGCCACCAGGATGGGACAGGCCTATGGCTACACCTTC.